The 31 T cell receptor beta chains below were found in one sample sequenced in a study of blood T cells in healthy people across ages. A second about 6 to 12 cycle PCR used barcoded and J-beta primers. TCRdb used MiXCR to reprocess the 5' RACE reads, holding one entry per CDR3 protein. The repertoire consists of 1.5 million or so distinct CDR3 sequences, with around two fifths occurring once and the leading ten covering 7.9%. The specimen sequenced was blood. The source of these receptors is a woman between 18 and 29 years old in good health.

The chain employs TRBV2 and TRBJ2-1; 9 positions agree with TRBD2. The ends lost 1 base at V and 8 bases at J; junction bases unmatched: 9. This CDR3 is 16 amino acids long. Per the germline V gene, CDR1 is SNHLY and CDR2 is FYNNEI. The CDR3 here is CASSEDSRGGRDEQFF. The CDR3 nucleotides are TGTGCCAGCAGTGAAGACTCGCGGGGGGGCCGGGATGAGCAGTTCTTC. Full variable domain (remainder filled in from reference TRBV2 and TRBJ2-1): EPEVTQTPSHQVTQMGQEVILRCVPISNHLYFYWYRQILGQKVEFLVSFYNNEISEKSEIFDDQFSVERPDGSNFTLKIRSTKLEDSAMYFCASSEDSRGGRDEQFFGPGTRLTVL.

This clonotype was seen a handful of times. The chain has TRBV4-1 and TRBJ2-7, with unresolved D. CDR3 size: 15 residues. The germline V gene encodes CDR1 MGHRA and CDR2 YSYEKL. The germline V and J ends were trimmed by 2 bases and 2 bases, with 13 bases remaining between them. The CDR3 nucleotides are TGCGCCAGCAGCCAAAAGGCCGGACCCCCCTACGAGCAGTACTTC. Residues: CASSQKAGPPYEQYF.

This clonotype appeared a single time. The chain links TRBV25-1 to TRBJ1-4; 10 positions agree with TRBD1. The CDR3 is 15 amino acids. Germline-derived CDR1 and CDR2 are MGHDK and SYGVNS. V lost 3 bases, J lost 6 bases, and 4 bases stayed unmatched. In DNA, the CDR3 is TGTGCCAGCAGTGATGACAGGGGGCGCGATGAAAAACTGTTTTTT. Residues: CASSDDRGRDEKLFF. Variable domain in full (rest from reference TRBV25-1 and TRBJ1-4): EADIYQTPRYLVIGTGKKITLECSQTMGHDKMYWYQQDPGMELHLIHYSYGVNSTEKGDLSSESTVSRIRTEHFPLTLESARPSHTSQYLCASSDDRGRDEKLFFGSGTQLSVL.

This clonotype was counted at least ten times. The chain is built from TRBV27 and TRBJ2-5, with unresolved D. CDR3 length: 12 amino acids. Deletions cut 3 bases from V and 4 bases from J, with 6 bases between. Germline values: CDR1 MNHEY, CDR2 SMNVEV (reference sequence). DNA of the CDR3: TGTGCCAGCAGTTTTGATCGAGAGACCCAGTACTTC. This encodes CASSFDRETQYF.

V usage is TRBV27 and J usage is TRBJ2-3; 13 positions match TRBD2. Germline loops: CDR1 MNHEY, CDR2 SMNVEV (reference sequence). The V segment lost 5 bases and the J segment 2 bases; nucleotides outside the gene matches: 10. The CDR3 sequence is 18 residues long. The CDR3 DNA reads TGTGCCAGCAGTCCCGCTTTACTAGCGGGAGGGCCCACAGATACGCAGTATTTT. Translation: CASSPALLAGGPTDTQYF.

In this sample, this clonotype turned up a few times. J is TRBJ2-1 and V is TRBV20-1; 10 bases align to TRBD2. Trimming removed 3 bases from V and 4 bases from J; junction bases left unmatched: 12. The germline V gene has CDR1 DFQATT and CDR2 SNEGSKA (reference sequence). CDR3 length: 17 residues. The CDR3 protein is CSARFLAGEGGYNEQFF. The CDR3 coding sequence is TGCAGTGCTAGGTTTCTAGCGGGAGAGGGGGGTTACAATGAGCAGTTCTTC.

This chain connects TRBV14 to TRBJ2-4; 9 nucleotides match TRBD2. The assigned J gene may be wrong: the sequence end matches TRBJ2-7 better. Germline V CDR1 and CDR2: SGHDN, FVKESK. CDR3 length equals 17 residues. This CDR3 is CASSDGAQAGGIYEQYF. Here the CDR3 DNA reads TGTGCCAGCAGCGACGGAGCCCAGGCGGGGGGGATATACGAGCAGTACTTC.

The chain combines TRBV6-1 with TRBJ2-5; D may match TRBD1 or TRBD2 (7 bases each). TRBJ2-7 explains the end of the DNA better; the J call may be wrong. This CDR3 comprises 16 residues. CDR1 is MNHNS, CDR2 SASEGT, per germline. CDR3 coding DNA: TGTGCCAGTGAAGGGGGCGGGAGTCGAGACTTGTACGAGCAGTACTTC. Encoded protein: CASEGGGSRDLYEQYF.

This clonotype has ten or more counts. One end of the junction is discordant with germline, which a read error may explain. This sequence joins TRBV5-1 and TRBJ2-3; 8 nucleotides align to TRBD2. The CDR3 totals 14 residues. Germline CDR1 and CDR2: SGHRS and YFSETQ. The CDR3 DNA is TGTGCCAGCAGCCGGGGGGGAAGCACAGATACGCAGTATTTT. This encodes CASSRGGSTDTQYF. Based on the CDR3 plus reference TRBV5-1 and TRBJ2-3, the full variable domain is KAGVTQTPRYLIKTRGQQVTLSCSPISGHRSVSWYQQTPGQGLQFLFEYFSETQRNKGNFPGRFSGRQFSNSRSEMNVSTLELGDSALYLCASSRGGSTDTQYFGPGTRLTVL.

The chain uses TRBV30 and TRBJ2-7, with 8 bases matching TRBD1. The germline V gene encodes CDR1 GTSNPN and CDR2 SVGIG (reference sequence). The length of the CDR3 is 13 residues. V shed 5 bases, J shed 3 bases, and the junction held 6 bases outside the gene matches. The CDR3 nucleotides read TGTGCCTGGGACTCCGGGACAGGCTACGAGCAGTACTTC. Its protein product is CAWDSGTGYEQYF. The full variable domain, rest sourced from reference TRBV30 and TRBJ2-7, is SQTIHQWPATLVQPVGSPLSLECTVEGTSNPNLYWYRQAAGRGLQLLFYSVGIGQISSEVPQNLSASRPQDRQFILSSKKLLLSDSGFYLCAWDSGTGYEQYFGPGTRLTVT.

Concerning this clonotype: A much more abundant neighbour one base away suggests this may be a read error. This chain uses TRBV29-1 with TRBJ2-1, with a tentative D call TRBD2 (5 bases). The germline V gene encodes CDR1 SQVTM and CDR2 ANQGSEA. There are 12 residues in the CDR3. The CDR3: CSVGGSYNGQFF. In DNA form, the CDR3 reads TGCAGCGTTGGCGGGTCCTACAATGGGCAGTTCTTC.

This clonotype was seen only a few times. The V call is TRBV27, the J call TRBJ1-1; 9 bases are a match to TRBD1. V was clipped by 6 bases and J by 4 bases; unmatched bases: 12. The CDR3 is 16 residues long. Germline loops: CDR1 MNHEY, CDR2 SMNVEV (reference sequence). CDR3 in amino acids: CASSDGQGQGGTEAFF. The CDR3 DNA reads as TGTGCCAGCAGCGACGGACAGGGGCAAGGAGGCACTGAAGCTTTCTTT.

The V and J genes are TRBV14 and TRBJ2-7; D possibly corresponds to TRBD1 (5 bases). V was clipped by 2 bases and J by 7 bases, with 12 bases between them. Germline V gene lookup returns CDR1 SGHDN and CDR2 FVKESK. This CDR3 is 13 amino acids long. The CDR3 loop reads CASSQYAGLEQYF. CDR3 nucleotides: TGTGCCAGCAGCCAATATGCAGGGTTGGAGCAGTACTTC.

CDR3: CASSFTGSNEQYF. The CDR3 coding sequence is TGCGCCAGCAGCTTTACAGGGTCCAACGAGCAGTACTTC. The genes are TRBV5-1 and TRBJ2-7; the D gene is possibly TRBD1 (6 bases). Germline values: CDR1 SGHRS, CDR2 YFSETQ. V lost 2 bases to trimming and J lost 5 bases, with 11 bases between them. The CDR3 contains 13 residues. Filled out from reference TRBV5-1 and TRBJ2-7, the complete variable domain reads KAGVTQTPRYLIKTRGQQVTLSCSPISGHRSVSWYQQTPGQGLQFLFEYFSETQRNKGNFPGRFSGRQFSNSRSEMNVSTLELGDSALYLCASSFTGSNEQYFGPGTRLTVT.

Ten or more counts support this clonotype. The chain uses TRBV6-2 or TRBV6-3 and TRBJ2-7; D not resolved. CDR3 length: 12 amino acids. Germline V gene lookup returns CDR1 MNHEY and CDR2 SVGEGT. Trimming pared 6 bases from V and 2 bases from J, leaving 8 bases between. The CDR3 here is CASRDPTYEQYF. CDR3 sequence (DNA): TGTGCCAGCAGAGACCCCACCTACGAGCAGTACTTC.

This chain uses TRBV6-6 with TRBJ2-7, with 7 bases fitting TRBD1. V shed 6 bases, J shed 5 bases, and the junction held 13 bases outside the gene matches. In germline, CDR1 is MNHNY, CDR2 SVGAGI (reference sequence). This CDR3 region has 15 residues. DNA of the CDR3: TGTGCCAGCAGCCGCGACAGGGATCGTCGCCACGAGCAGTACTTC. Translation gives CASSRDRDRRHEQYF.

The chain is built from TRBV20-1 and TRBJ2-1; the match to TRBD1 covers 10 bases. Trimming cost V 1 base and J 7 bases; bases outside gene matches: 19. The germline V gene has CDR1 DFQATT and CDR2 SNEGSKA (reference sequence). This CDR3 spans 19 amino acids. The CDR3 sequence: CSARGFSFLPGQGRNEQFF. CDR3 DNA: TGCAGTGCTAGAGGGTTTAGTTTCCTACCGGGACAGGGGAGAAATGAGCAGTTCTTC.

The V gene is TRBV27, the J gene TRBJ1-6, with 12 positions matching TRBD1. Germline V gene sequence: CDR1 MNHEY, CDR2 SMNVEV (reference sequence). The V gene end was trimmed by 5 bases and the J gene end by 9 bases; junction bases not matched to a gene: 17. This CDR3 spans 19 amino acids. The CDR3 loop is CASSQSGQGAGGRVSPLHF. The CDR3 DNA follows: TGTGCCAGCAGTCAATCGGGACAGGGGGCTGGGGGTAGGGTTTCACCCCTCCACTTT.

The chain employs TRBV6-2 or TRBV6-3 and TRBJ2-5; perhaps TRBD1 as D (6 bases). V lost 0 bases, J lost 4 bases, and 15 bases lay in between. Germline CDR1 and CDR2: MNHEY and SVGEGT. This CDR3 comprises 16 residues. DNA of the CDR3: TGTGCCAGCAGTTACTCGTGGGCACAGGGTGGAGAGACCCAGTACTTC. It encodes CASSYSWAQGGETQYF.

This clonotype was counted a few times. V usage is TRBV12-3 or TRBV12-4 and J usage is TRBJ2-7; no clear D gene. CDR3 size: 11 residues. V was cut by 5 bases and J by 10 bases, with 12 bases left in between. This CDR3 reads CASSLLGRQYF. Written as DNA, the CDR3 is TGTGCCAGCAGTCTCCTCGGGCGTCAGTACTTC.

This clonotype came up a few times. The chain couples TRBV7-2 to TRBJ2-5; 12 bases line up with TRBD2. CDR1 and CDR2 from the germline V gene are SGHTA and FQGNSA. Trimming took 3 bases from V and 4 from J; bases not matched to a gene: 3. CDR3 length: 15 amino acids. CDR3 DNA: TGTGCCAGCAGCTTCCTACTAGCGGGAGGAGAGACCCAGTACTTC. It codes for CASSFLLAGGETQYF.

V usage is TRBV6-1 and J usage is TRBJ2-2, with 9 bases lining up with TRBD2. Germline values: CDR1 MNHNS, CDR2 SASEGT. The J segment lost 4 bases and the V segment lost 6 bases, leaving 0 bases of the junction unmatched. This CDR3 has 13 residues. For the CDR3, the DNA is TGTGCCAGCAGGACTAGCGGCACCGGGGAGCTGTTTTTT. Protein: CASRTSGTGELFF.

This clonotype has only a few counts. The chain couples TRBV29-1 to TRBJ2-7; possible D gene TRBD2, 6 bases. The CDR3 is made up of 16 amino acids. Trimming stripped 1 base from V and 0 bases from J, with 16 bases between. The V gene's germline CDR1 is SQVTM and CDR2 ANQGSEA. The chain's CDR3 is CSVEVSGEAVSYEQYF. CDR3 coding DNA: TGCAGCGTTGAAGTTTCTGGGGAGGCCGTCTCCTACGAGCAGTACTTC.

V is TRBV5-1 and J is TRBJ2-1; maybe TRBD2 (7 bases). The germline V gene encodes CDR1 SGHRS and CDR2 YFSETQ. The CDR3 is 17 residues long. The germline V and J ends were trimmed by 2 bases and 2 bases, with 17 bases remaining between them. The chain's CDR3 is CASSFLGGTFPYNEQFF. In nucleotides, the CDR3 is TGCGCCAGCAGCTTCCTGGGGGGGACATTTCCCTACAATGAGCAGTTCTTC.

This clonotype occurred a few times. This rearrangement joins TRBV5-1 to TRBJ2-1; 11 bases map to TRBD2. Looked up from germline, CDR1 is SGHRS and CDR2 is YFSETQ. The CDR3 consists of 15 residues. The ends lost 4 bases at V and 7 bases at J; junction bases unmatched: 7. Here the CDR3 DNA reads TGCGCCAGCAGCCCGGGACTAGCGGACTCTAATGAGCAGTTCTTC. Encoded protein: CASSPGLADSNEQFF.

The chain combines TRBV10-3 with TRBJ1-1; no clear D gene. The V and J ends lost 2 bases and 3 bases respectively, with 10 bases between them. Germline CDR1 ENHRY, CDR2 SYGVKD. This CDR3 is built from 14 residues. The CDR3 region has the DNA TGTGCCATCAGTGAGGGACCGGTTGACACTGAAGCTTTCTTT. Protein sequence: CAISEGPVDTEAFF.

The chain uses TRBV6-5 and TRBJ2-1; D gene unclear. V was cut by 2 bases and J by 8 bases, with 10 bases left in between. This CDR3 region has 13 residues. CDR1 is MNHEY and CDR2 is SVGAGI in the germline V gene. The CDR3 here is CASSYRVFHEQFF. The DNA for the CDR3 is TGTGCCAGCAGTTACCGGGTATTTCATGAGCAGTTCTTC.

V is TRBV7-2 and J is TRBJ2-1; D is unclear. The CDR3 runs to 13 residues. Germline CDR1 SGHTA, CDR2 FQGNSA. V dropped 2 bases and J dropped 4 bases, with 6 bases sitting between them. This chain's CDR3 is CASSLSWYNEQFF. The CDR3 region has the DNA TGTGCCAGCAGCTTATCCTGGTACAATGAGCAGTTCTTC.

This sequence joins TRBV30 and TRBJ1-2, with TRBD1 identical over 8 bases. J was trimmed by 7 bases and V by 6 bases; bases with no gene match: 7. CDR3 length: 12 amino acids. Germline CDR1 and CDR2: GTSNPN and SVGIG (reference sequence). The CDR3 here is CACQTGASGYTF. CDR3 sequence (DNA): TGTGCCTGCCAGACAGGGGCATCTGGCTACACCTTC.

J is TRBJ1-3 and V is TRBV6-6, with D unresolved. Deletions cut 0 bases from V and 8 bases from J, with 2 bases between. CDR1 MNHNY and CDR2 SVGAGI come from the germline V gene (reference sequence). This CDR3 has 11 residues. The CDR3 DNA sequence: TGTGCCAGCAGTTACTCGGACACCATATATTTT. Protein: CASSYSDTIYF.

To note about this clonotype: An end of the junction differs from the germline gene, which may be a read error. This sequence joins TRBV3-1 and TRBJ2-2, with 8 bases identical to TRBD2. The V gene's germline CDR1 is LGHDT and CDR2 YNNKEL (reference sequence). The CDR3 is made up of 17 amino acids. The CDR3 reads CASSRGTSGSRTGELFF. CDR3 in DNA: TGTGCTAGCAGCCGGGGGACGAGCGGGAGTCGAACCGGGGAGCTGTTTTTT.